The 19 T cell receptor beta chains below come from one sample, sequenced in a study of monozygotic twins with inflammatory bowel disease. TCRdb re-called the 5' RACE reads and catalogs CDR3 proteins one per entry, DNA excluded. In total, the table holds over 100,000 distinct CDR3 sequences. The sequencing sample was made of blood. These receptors were collected from a human donor with ulcerative colitis or Crohn's disease, or a healthy co-twin of an affected twin (not recorded which).

The chain joins TRBV2 to TRBJ2-7. Germline V gene data show CDR1 as SNHLY and CDR2 as FYNNEI. The CDR3 runs 13 residues. The CDR3 is CASSEVNGLEQYF.

The chain is built from TRBV9 and TRBJ1-1. From germline, CDR1 is SGDLS and CDR2 YYNGEE. This CDR3 has 13 amino acids. The CDR3 loop reads CASSDGRYTEAFF.

The chain carries TRBV5-4 and TRBJ2-1; TCRdb reports TRBD1, a call that lacks DNA to check it against. The V gene's germline CDR1 is SGHNT and CDR2 YYREEE (reference sequence). CDR3 length equals 15 residues. CDR3 in amino acids: CASSLAAGVLNEQFF.

The chain has TRBV7-9 and TRBJ1-2; the TRBD1 assignment by TCRdb is unverifiable without DNA. Germline-derived CDR1 and CDR2 are SEHNR and FQNEAQ (reference sequence). This CDR3 is built from 15 residues. The CDR3 loop is CASSTLGQQNYGYTF.

The rearrangement joins TRBV19 to TRBJ1-1; lacking DNA, the TRBD1 call made by TCRdb goes unchecked. The CDR3 is 12 residues long. Looked up from germline, CDR1 is LNHDA and CDR2 is SQIVND (reference sequence). CDR3 protein: CASSDKGTEAFF.

This CDR3 reads CASSYPLAASTDTQYF. This sequence joins TRBV6-5 and TRBJ2-3. Per the germline V gene, CDR1 is MNHEY and CDR2 is SVGAGI. The CDR3 spans 16 residues.

This chain joins TRBV3-1 and TRBJ2-3. Looked up from germline, CDR1 is LGHDT and CDR2 is YNNKEL (reference sequence). There are 15 residues in the CDR3. The CDR3 region is CASSQNDLSTDTQYF.

V is TRBV27 and J is TRBJ2-4; TCRdb names TRBD1, which stays unverified in the absence of DNA. The CDR3 totals 14 residues. CDR1 is MNHEY, CDR2 SMNVEV, per germline (reference sequence). The chain's CDR3 is CASSLMRGKNIQYF.

The rearrangement uses TRBV4-1 and TRBJ1-1. Germline CDR1 reads MGHRA; CDR2 reads YSYEKL. CDR3 length equals 14 residues. CDR3 in amino acids: CASSQAPRATEAFF.

This chain connects TRBV11-1 to TRBJ2-5; TCRdb outputs TRBD1, but without DNA this stays unchecked. Germline assignment: CDR1 SGHAT and CDR2 FQDESV (reference sequence). This CDR3 has 19 residues. CDR3 residues: CASSLALPPWGGGRETQYF.

The chain is built from TRBV5-6 and TRBJ2-2; the D call of TRBD1 rests on TCRdb alone, since no DNA is present to check it. The CDR3 totals 16 residues. Per the germline V gene, CDR1 is SGHDT and CDR2 is YYEEEE. CDR3 in amino acids: CASSVLQGVDAGELFF.

The V call is TRBV14, the J call TRBJ1-2. In germline, CDR1 is SGHDN, CDR2 FVKESK. The CDR3 has 12 amino acids. CDR3 in amino acids: CASSEGNYGYTF. The entire variable domain, with the rest obtained from reference TRBV14 and TRBJ1-2, is as follows: EAGVTQFPSHSVIEKGQTVTLRCDPISGHDNLYWYRRVMGKEIKFLLHFVKESKQDESGMPNNRFLAERTGGTYSTLKVQPAELEDSGVYFCASSEGNYGYTFGSGTRLTVV.

The J gene is TRBJ2-3, the V gene TRBV7-9; TCRdb calls TRBD1, which cannot be checked without DNA. The germline gives CDR1 SEHNR, CDR2 FQNEAQ (reference sequence). This CDR3 region has 15 residues. The CDR3: CASSLGDWGTDTQYF.

The rearrangement links TRBV14 to TRBJ2-6. CDR1 is SGHDN and CDR2 is FVKESK in the germline V gene. The length of the CDR3 is 16 residues. CDR3 protein: CASSQGPDSGANVLTF.

V gene TRBV7-2 combines with J gene TRBJ2-7. This CDR3 comprises 13 residues. Germline assignment: CDR1 SGHTA and CDR2 FQGNSA. CDR3 amino acids: CASSLGSTGEQYF.

This rearrangement joins TRBV29-1 to TRBJ2-3; TCRdb's D call of TRBD1 is untestable without DNA. Germline-derived CDR1 and CDR2 are SQVTM and ANQGSEA. The length of the CDR3 is 15 residues. This CDR3 is CSVVSFDRQTDTQYF.

The V gene is TRBV7-9, the J gene TRBJ2-5. Germline V lookup: CDR1 SEHNR, CDR2 FQNEAQ (reference sequence). This CDR3 is 11 amino acids long. The CDR3 loop is CASSLKETQYF.

V is TRBV7-9 and J is TRBJ2-7; the TCRdb D gene call, TRBD1, has no DNA to confirm it. CDR1 is SEHNR and CDR2 is FQNEAQ in the germline V gene (reference sequence). CDR3 length: 12 amino acids. The CDR3: CAVRDNSYEQYF.

The gene calls are TRBV10-3 and TRBJ1-2; TCRdb names TRBD1, which stays unverified in the absence of DNA. The CDR3 length is 15 residues. Germline-derived CDR1 and CDR2 are ENHRY and SYGVKD. This chain's CDR3 is CAISGQVAANYGYTF.